The 30 T cell receptor beta chains below were found in one sample sequenced in a study of shared clonotypes between healthy human individuals. The assay was immunoSEQ multiplex PCR, and TCRdb's table has in-frame clones only and misses some. Seen here are 1,500,000 or so clones, around 98.5% observed once, and the top ten hold roughly 0.35%. The sample taken for sequencing was naive CD4+ T cells sorted from blood. As to subset: CD45RA+ positively selected. The receptor set was obtained from a man younger than 40 in good health.

The chain uses TRBV5-1 and TRBJ2-2; TRBD1 agrees at 9 bases. The J segment lost 2 bases and the V segment lost 1 base, leaving 3 bases of the junction unmatched. The CDR3 is made up of 16 amino acids. Germline CDR1 SGHRS, CDR2 YFSETQ. In DNA, the CDR3 is TGCGCCAGCAGCTTGACAGGGGGCTTAAACACCGGGGAGCTGTTTTTT. It codes for CASSLTGGLNTGELFF.

The J gene is TRBJ2-4, the V gene TRBV28; unclear D gene. Trimming stripped 8 bases from V and 0 bases from J, with 8 bases between. CDR3 length: 13 amino acids. Germline lookup yields CDR1 MDHEN and CDR2 SYDVKM. The chain's CDR3 is CASLPVAKNIQYF. The CDR3 DNA reads TGTGCCAGCCTCCCTGTAGCCAAAAACATTCAGTACTTC.

This rearrangement joins TRBV5-8 to TRBJ2-1, with 15 bases aligning to TRBD2. The CDR3 totals 15 residues. The J segment lost 6 bases and the V segment lost 8 bases, leaving 6 bases of the junction unmatched. Germline lookup yields CDR1 SGHTS and CDR2 YDEGEE. This CDR3 reads CARKWTSGRVNEQFF. The CDR3 bases are TGTGCCAGGAAATGGACTAGCGGGAGGGTCAATGAGCAGTTCTTC.

The chain is built from TRBV5-6 and TRBJ1-3; the D is unclear. The CDR3 spans 11 residues. CDR1 is SGHDT, CDR2 YYEEEE, per germline. V was cut by 2 bases and J by 3 bases, with 0 bases left in between. The CDR3: CASSFGNTIYF. The CDR3 DNA reads TGTGCCAGCAGCTTTGGAAACACCATATATTTT.

This chain links TRBV28 with TRBJ2-2; TRBD1 aligns across 7 bases. The CDR3 is 12 residues long. V dropped 8 bases and J dropped 7; count of bases not matched to a gene: 4. In germline, CDR1 is MDHEN, CDR2 SYDVKM. The CDR3 DNA is TGTGCCAGCCTGACAGGGCACGGGGAGCTGTTTTTT. The encoded protein is CASLTGHGELFF.

The chain employs TRBV27 and TRBJ2-2; 7 nucleotides match TRBD1. J gave up 7 bases and V 2 bases, and 4 bases lay outside the gene matches. The CDR3 runs to 14 residues. Germline lookup yields CDR1 MNHEY and CDR2 SMNVEV (reference sequence). The CDR3 loop is CASSLNRGGGELFF. The CDR3 coding sequence is TGTGCCAGCAGTTTAAACAGGGGTGGCGGGGAGCTGTTTTTT.

The chain couples TRBV28 to TRBJ2-6; D is undetermined. CDR3 size: 15 residues. The V end was cut by 7 bases, the J end by 3 bases, with 13 bases between. Germline loops: CDR1 MDHEN, CDR2 SYDVKM. CDR3 coding DNA: TGTGCCAGCAACCTAAGTGGCAGTGGGGCCAACGTCCTGACTTTC. Protein sequence: CASNLSGSGANVLTF.

The chain carries TRBV5-1 and TRBJ2-1; 10 bases fit TRBD1. The CDR3 spans 16 residues. Germline V gives CDR1 SGHRS, CDR2 YFSETQ. V dropped 3 bases and J dropped 9; count of bases not matched to a gene: 12. The CDR3 protein is CASSWGRDRGHSEQFF. CDR3 bases: TGCGCCAGCAGCTGGGGCCGGGACAGGGGCCACAGTGAGCAGTTCTTC.

This chain links TRBV5-1 with TRBJ2-3, with TRBD2 matching 8 bases. The J segment lost 8 bases and the V segment lost 3 bases, leaving 14 bases of the junction unmatched. This CDR3 has 16 residues. CDR1 is SGHRS and CDR2 is YFSETQ in the germline V gene. In DNA form, the CDR3 reads TGCGCCAGCAGCTGGACAGCGGGAGCGAATGCATTTACGCAGTATTTT. Amino acid sequence: CASSWTAGANAFTQYF.

V is TRBV4-3 and J is TRBJ1-3; D is undetermined. This CDR3 has 15 amino acids. The V and J ends lost 0 bases and 0 bases respectively, with 6 bases between them. Germline V gene sequence: CDR1 LGHNA, CDR2 YSLEER. This CDR3 reads CASSQEGPSGNTIYF. For the CDR3, the DNA is TGCGCCAGCAGCCAAGAAGGACCCTCTGGAAACACCATATATTTT.

The V gene is TRBV5-6, the J gene TRBJ1-5, with a possible D match to TRBD1 (5 bases). Trimming removed 4 bases from V and 0 bases from J, with 11 bases in between. Per the germline V gene, CDR1 is SGHDT and CDR2 is YYEEEE. This CDR3 has 15 amino acids. In DNA, the CDR3 is TGTGCCAGCAGCCGGGGGTTCTATAGCAATCAGCCCCAGCATTTT. Amino acid sequence: CASSRGFYSNQPQHF. Complete variable domain (other parts from reference TRBV5-6 and TRBJ1-5): DAGVTQSPTHLIKTRGQQVTLRCSPKSGHDTVSWYQQALGQGPQFIFQYYEEEERQRGNFPDRFSGHQFPNYSSELNVNALLLGDSALYLCASSRGFYSNQPQHFGDGTRLSIL.

The chain is built from TRBV11-2 and TRBJ1-1; D uncertain. Looked up from germline, CDR1 is SGHAT and CDR2 is FQNNGV. The CDR3 is 13 amino acids. Trimming pared 4 bases from V and 3 bases from J, leaving 9 bases between. The CDR3 loop reads CASSSYFYTEAFF. The DNA for the CDR3 is TGTGCCAGCAGCTCCTACTTTTACACTGAAGCTTTCTTT.

The V and J genes are TRBV4-1 and TRBJ2-3; 9 nucleotides align to TRBD1. The germline gives CDR1 MGHRA, CDR2 YSYEKL. Trimming at V came to 2 bases and at J to 0 bases, leaving 12 bases not matched to a gene. The CDR3 has 19 amino acids. CDR3 in DNA: TGCGCCAGCAGCCAAAAAGGCCGACAGGGGGGTGGTAGCACAGATACGCAGTATTTT. Amino acids: CASSQKGRQGGGSTDTQYF.

The chain couples TRBV6-5 to TRBJ2-7; 7 nucleotides line up with TRBD1. Germline V gene sequence: CDR1 MNHEY, CDR2 SVGAGI. The CDR3 sequence is 13 residues long. The J segment lost 5 bases and the V segment lost 7 bases, leaving 8 bases of the junction unmatched. CDR3 protein: CASTGTAPHEQYF. The CDR3 DNA sequence: TGTGCCAGCACCGGGACAGCCCCCCACGAGCAGTACTTC.

The gene calls are TRBV7-2 and TRBJ2-1, with a possible D match to TRBD1 (5 bases). Trimming took off 3 bases at V and 4 bases at J, with 16 bases between the two ends. Germline loops: CDR1 SGHTA, CDR2 FQGNSA. The CDR3 consists of 16 residues. The CDR3 loop reads CASSFRTGASYNEQFF. The CDR3 coding sequence is TGTGCCAGCAGCTTTCGAACAGGCGCCTCTTACAATGAGCAGTTCTTC.

J is TRBJ2-2 and V is TRBV6-5, with TRBD1 identical over 7 bases. The germline gives CDR1 MNHEY, CDR2 SVGAGI. The ends lost 3 bases at V and 13 bases at J; junction bases unmatched: 8. This CDR3 has 13 amino acids. CDR3 sequence reads: CASSYADRAGLFF. CDR3 coding DNA: TGTGCCAGCAGTTATGCCGACAGGGCTGGGCTGTTTTTT.

The CDR3, as DNA: TGTGCCAGCAGCTTGGCGGGAGCTTCCGAGCAGTACTTC. It is translated as CASSLAGASEQYF. V and J are TRBV5-6 and TRBJ2-7; D possibly corresponds to TRBD2 (6 bases). The CDR3 is 13 amino acids. Germline CDR1 is SGHDT and CDR2 is YYEEEE. Deletions cut 0 bases from V and 6 bases from J, with 10 bases between.

The chain links TRBV11-3 to TRBJ2-1; 7 bases align to TRBD1. The CDR3 sequence is 15 residues long. Losses at the gene ends were 3 bases for V and 8 bases for J; bases not matched to a gene: 10. Per the germline V gene, CDR1 is SGHNT and CDR2 is YENEEA. The CDR3 sequence: CASSFTGTARDEQFF. The CDR3, as DNA: TGTGCCAGCAGCTTCACCGGGACAGCCCGGGATGAGCAGTTCTTC.

V and J are TRBV2 and TRBJ2-1; D may be TRBD2 (6 bases). Trimming removed 7 bases from V and 9 bases from J, with 7 bases in between. The CDR3 is 10 amino acids. Germline V gene sequence: CDR1 SNHLY, CDR2 FYNNEI. DNA of the CDR3: TGTGCCAGCATGGGGGGTGAGCAGTTCTTC. It translates to CASMGGEQFF.

The genes are TRBV7-9 and TRBJ1-2; D gene uncertain. The CDR3 covers 15 residues. Germline CDR1 and CDR2: SEHNR and FQNEAQ (reference sequence). V shed 8 bases and J shed 5 bases, with 21 bases lying between them. CDR3 DNA sequence: TGTGCCAGCCTGGAACTTGGACGGAAAGAATATGGCTACACCTTC. The encoded protein is CASLELGRKEYGYTF.

V usage is TRBV11-3 and J usage is TRBJ2-2; TRBD1 aligns across 9 bases. CDR1 SGHNT and CDR2 YENEEA come from the germline V gene. The junction had 2 bases not matched to a gene; V was cut back by 1 base and J by 5 bases. The CDR3 is 15 amino acids. CDR3 loop: CASSLGDRATGELFF. Here the CDR3 DNA reads TGTGCCAGCAGCTTAGGGGACAGGGCGACCGGGGAGCTGTTTTTT.

This rearrangement joins TRBV28 to TRBJ2-1; 8 positions agree with TRBD1. CDR1 is MDHEN, CDR2 SYDVKM, per germline. The V segment lost 8 bases and the J segment 1 base; nucleotides outside the gene matches: 7. This CDR3 comprises 15 residues. The chain's CDR3 is CASCGQGGSYNEQFF. Written as DNA, the CDR3 is TGTGCCAGCTGTGGACAGGGTGGATCCTACAATGAGCAGTTCTTC.

The chain couples TRBV7-2 to TRBJ2-3, with TRBD1 as a possible D gene (7 bases). Germline CDR1 SGHTA, CDR2 FQGNSA. The CDR3 is 16 residues long. V was pared by 1 base and J by 3 bases, with 14 bases between. The CDR3 loop is CASSLGRGPVTDTQYF. CDR3 sequence (DNA): TGTGCCAGCAGCTTAGGGAGGGGGCCTGTGACAGATACGCAGTATTTT.

The chain links TRBV15 to TRBJ2-3; D gene ambiguous. V was pared by 1 base and J by 0 bases, with 8 bases between. The CDR3 loop spans 15 amino acids. Germline V gene data show CDR1 as LNHNV and CDR2 as YYDKDF (reference sequence). For the CDR3, the DNA is TGTGCCACCAGCAGAGGGCGCAGTAGCACAGATACGCAGTATTTT. It is translated as CATSRGRSSTDTQYF.

The chain has TRBV10-2 and TRBJ2-5; D not certain. The germline CDR1 and CDR2 sequences are WSHSY and SAAADI. With 0 bases removed from V and 5 bases from J, the gap between germline ends came to 7 bases. This CDR3 has 13 amino acids. The CDR3 DNA reads as TGCGCCAGCAGTGAGTCGAGATCGGAGACCCAGTACTTC. This encodes CASSESRSETQYF.

The sample holds one count of this clone. The same CDR3 can be traced to other DNA sequences in this sample. In DNA form, the CDR3 reads TGTGCCAGCAGCGTCCCAAACACCGGGGAGCTGTTTTTT. It is translated as CASSVPNTGELFF. The chain employs TRBV9 and TRBJ2-2; D unresolved. Germline CDR1 reads SGDLS; CDR2 reads YYNGEE. The CDR3 has 13 residues. Trimming took off 2 bases at V and 2 bases at J, with 4 bases between the two ends.

The CDR3 coding sequence is TGTGCCAGCAGCTTAGATCGCAGAGATTATGGCTACACCTTC. Translation gives CASSLDRRDYGYTF. The V call is TRBV11-2, the J call TRBJ1-2; D gene uncertain. Germline V gene lookup returns CDR1 SGHAT and CDR2 FQNNGV. V lost 0 bases and J lost 5, with 10 bases in between. The CDR3 loop spans 14 amino acids.

The chain employs TRBV5-1 and TRBJ2-5; 7 nucleotides agree with TRBD2. The CDR3 runs 16 residues. Looked up from germline, CDR1 is SGHRS and CDR2 is YFSETQ. With 4 bases clipped from V and 2 bases from J, the junction kept 11 bases outside the gene matches. CDR3 DNA sequence: TGCGCCAGCAGCCAGGGAGCGGGATCAACGCAAGAGACCCAGTACTTC. The encoded protein is CASSQGAGSTQETQYF.

The rearrangement joins TRBV7-6 to TRBJ2-2, with 8 bases aligning to TRBD1. Germline V gene data show CDR1 as SGHVS and CDR2 as FNYEAQ. CDR3 size: 16 residues. The V segment lost 1 base and the J segment 6 bases; nucleotides outside the gene matches: 7. The CDR3 DNA follows: TGTGCCAGCAGCTTAGTCAGACAGGGGTCGTCCGGGGAGCTGTTTTTT. Protein sequence: CASSLVRQGSSGELFF.

The chain combines TRBV7-9 with TRBJ2-1, with TRBD2 matching 10 bases. The CDR3 loop spans 15 amino acids. J was trimmed by 7 bases and V by 3 bases; bases with no gene match: 6. Germline V gives CDR1 SEHNR, CDR2 FQNEAQ (reference sequence). The DNA for the CDR3 is TGTGCCAGCAGCTTTCTAGCGGGAGAGCGTAATGAGCAGTTCTTC. It translates to CASSFLAGERNEQFF. The full variable domain, completed using reference TRBV7-9 and TRBJ2-1, is DTGVSQNPRHKITKRGQNVTFRCDPISEHNRLYWYRQTLGQGPEFLTYFQNEAQLEKSRLLSDRFSAERPKGSFSTLEIQRTEQGDSAMYLCASSFLAGERNEQFFGPGTRLTVL.